This T cell receptor (beta chain) was recorded in a study of T cells in Graves' hyperthyroidism and ophthalmopathy. J was trimmed by 1 base and V by 5 bases; bases with no gene match: 1. The germline gives CDR1 DFQATT, CDR2 SNEGSKA (reference sequence). This CDR3 has 13 amino acids. This clonotype was detected only a few times. Ophthalmopathy patients showed a Clinical Activity Score of at least 3, NOSPECS grade of at least 4 and duration under 3 months. RNA transcripts provided the source from which TCR beta CDR3 regions were amplified. When the TCR CDR3 underwent first-round RT-PCR, the HTBI primer set was used. TCRdb re-called the multiplex PCR reads through MiXCR, storing one row per CDR3 protein. This table has about 600,000 distinct CDR3 sequences, approximately 15% appearing once.

The sequence was collected from a woman between 40 and 50 years old with Graves' ophthalmopathy. The genes are TRBV20-1 and TRBJ2-2, with TRBD1 matching over 7 bases. The material sequenced was blood. Written as DNA, the CDR3 is TGCAGTGCTCGGACAGGGAACACCGGGGAGCTGTTTTTT. Residues: CSARTGNTGELFF.